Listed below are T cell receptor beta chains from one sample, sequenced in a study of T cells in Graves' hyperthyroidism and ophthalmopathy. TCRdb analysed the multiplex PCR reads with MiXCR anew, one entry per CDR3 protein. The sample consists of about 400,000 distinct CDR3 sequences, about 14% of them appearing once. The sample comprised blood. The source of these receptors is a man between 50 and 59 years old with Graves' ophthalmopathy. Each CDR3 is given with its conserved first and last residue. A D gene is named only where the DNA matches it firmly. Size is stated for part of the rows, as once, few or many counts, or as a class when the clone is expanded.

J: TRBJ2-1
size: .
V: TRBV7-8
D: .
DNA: TGTGCCAGCAGCTACCACAGGGTGGCTAGCGGACGGAATGAGCAGTTCTTC
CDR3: CASSYHRVASGRNEQFF

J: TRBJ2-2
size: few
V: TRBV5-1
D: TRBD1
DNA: TGCGCCAGCAGCTTGCGGAGGACCGGGACAGGGGGCACCGGGGAGCTGTTTTTT
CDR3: CASSLRRTGTGGTGELFF

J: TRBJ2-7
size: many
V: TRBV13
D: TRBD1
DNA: TGTGCCAGCAGCTTAGGCCTAATGGGACAGGGGCCAACCTACGAGCAGTACTTC
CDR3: CASSLGLMGQGPTYEQYF

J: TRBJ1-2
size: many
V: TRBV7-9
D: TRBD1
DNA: TGTGCCAGCAGCTACAGGACAGGGGGCGACTATGGCTACACCTTC
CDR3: CASSYRTGGDYGYTF

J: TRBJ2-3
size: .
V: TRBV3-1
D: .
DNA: TGTGCCAGCAGCCAGGGTCATCGACCCCAGAGAGAGACAGATACGCAGTATTTT
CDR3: CASSQGHRPQRETDTQYF

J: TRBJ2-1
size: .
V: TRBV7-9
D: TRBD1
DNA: TGTGCCAGCAGCTCCGACAGGGCCTCCTACAATGAGCAGTTCTTC
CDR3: CASSSDRASYNEQFF

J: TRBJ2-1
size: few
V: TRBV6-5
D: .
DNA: TGTGCCAGCAGTTACTCTAGCGGAGGGCCCAATGAGCAGTTCTTC
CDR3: CASSYSSGGPNEQFF

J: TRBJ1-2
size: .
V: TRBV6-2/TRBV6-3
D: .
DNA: TGTGCCAGCAACCTCTATGGGCACACCTTC
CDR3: CASNLYGHTF

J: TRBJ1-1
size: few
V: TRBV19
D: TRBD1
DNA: TGTGCCAGTAGTTCGGGACAGCTGAACACTGAAGCTTTCTTT
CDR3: CASSSGQLNTEAFF

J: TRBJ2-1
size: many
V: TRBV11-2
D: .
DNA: TGTGCCAGCAGCGTCCGGGAGATTTACAATGAGCAGTTCTTC
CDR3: CASSVREIYNEQFF

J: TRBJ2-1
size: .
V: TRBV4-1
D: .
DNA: TGCGCCAGCAGCCAAGTACGGGACACCCCTTGGAATGAGCAGTTCTTC
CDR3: CASSQVRDTPWNEQFF

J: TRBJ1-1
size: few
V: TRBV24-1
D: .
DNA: TGTGCCACCAGTGATTTGAGGGGGGGAGCTTTCTTT
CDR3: CATSDLRGGAFF

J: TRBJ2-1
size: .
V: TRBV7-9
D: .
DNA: TGTGCCAGCAGCTTATTTGGGGGCTACGATACGGAGTTCTTC
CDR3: CASSLFGGYDTEFF

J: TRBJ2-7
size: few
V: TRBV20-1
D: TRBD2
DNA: TGCAGTGCCGAGAGCGGGAGGGCCTTCTCCGAGCAGTACTTC
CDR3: CSAESGRAFSEQYF

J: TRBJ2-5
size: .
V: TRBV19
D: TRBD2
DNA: TGTGCCAGTAGTATTTCGGGAGGACCCCAAGAGACCCAGTACTTC
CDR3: CASSISGGPQETQYF

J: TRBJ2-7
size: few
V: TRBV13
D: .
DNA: TGTGCCAGCAGCTTAGAAGGGGACTGGGCTGGGCAGTACTTC
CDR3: CASSLEGDWAGQYF